This T cell receptor beta chain was observed in a study of blood T cell repertoires in COVID-19. Study in general: From T cells, B-cell-depleted T cells, or PBMCs came the material, which was cDNA or gDNA.

Original handling: Quantification of nucleated cells was approximated via reference gene primer amplification. Sequenced by immunoSEQ multiplex PCR; TCRdb stores in-frame clones only, minus some. That table gives V, J and clone size, and the DNA gave D and trimming. The table includes a few hundred thousand clones, roughly 90% detected once. What was sequenced was peripheral blood. The sequence came from a middle-aged man with acute or convalescent COVID-19.

CDR3 DNA sequence: TGTGCCAGCAGCCTACCCAACGGGTTGGGCGAGCAGTACTTC. Translated, it gives CASSLPNGLGEQYF. The V gene is TRBV5-8, the J gene TRBJ2-7; D unclear. This CDR3 spans 14 amino acids. CDR1 and CDR2 (germline): SGHTS, YDEGEE. V was cut by 4 bases and J by 6 bases, with 17 bases left in between.